This T cell receptor beta chain was identified during a study of blood T cells in healthy people across ages (dated by TCRdb to the mid-2010s). Regarding the complete study: In model experiments, template switching captured about one uniquely barcoded TCR beta cDNA molecule for every two T cells. Donors were grouped into four age groups: young (average roughly 15 years), middle-aged (39), aged (around 60) and long-lived (less than 85). The study measured age-related changes in TCR beta repertoire diversity using deep sequencing normalized with unique cDNA molecular identifiers. Two additional independent replicas of 1 million unique cDNA reads from the same blood draw were analyzed for two donors (one aged 18 to 29 and one aged 80 or older). What the authors observed across the whole study: Compared with the aged group, the long-lived group had more naive CD4+ T cells, fewer expanded clones and increased TCR diversity, suggesting age selection. Estimates of total diversity based on one million sequenced T cells were regarded as lower bounds and as underestimates. There was a strong correlation between observed TCR beta diversity and the percentage of naive T cells measured by flow cytometry. Observed TCR beta diversity per million T cells fell roughly linearly with age, and a significant reduction was already apparent by age about 38. Bulk unsorted PBMC profiling prevented conclusive comparison of naive and antigen-experienced compartments. Because the CMV infection status of the donors was unknown, age-related changes in expanded clonotypes may potentially have been confounded.

The library came from 5' RACE. For sequencing, an Illumina HiSeq 2500 was employed. A second PCR of about 7 to 12 cycles was run with a J-beta primer mix and a sample-barcoded 5' primer. A template-switch 5' adaptor carrying 12 random nucleotides introduced a unique molecular identifier onto each TCR beta cDNA molecule. Each sample yielded at least 3 million CDR3-containing paired-end reads. The Mint cDNA synthesis kit, primed by a TRBC-specific oligonucleotide, was used to synthesize first-strand cDNA from all RNA. All cDNA was treated with uracil-DNA glycosylase and then went through a first 18-cycle PCR with the universal primers M1SS and BC2_uni_R. On the study's bioinformatics: For normalization, 1 million high-quality reads, each with a distinct molecular identifier, were randomly selected from each sample. Reads sharing molecular identifiers were discarded rather than binned into consensus sequences. CDR3 identification, clonotype clustering and error correction used MiTCR with a Q25 quality threshold and the strictest error-elimination algorithm. A nonparametric unseen species model with Euler transformation was used to estimate lower-bound total TCR beta diversity. The public sequencing data were trimmed at Q25 with fastp and processed into clonotypes with MiXCR by TCRdb, which kept only in-frame beta chains. Records with the same CDR3 protein are collapsed into one entry carrying the most frequent genes and DNA. What appears here as the V and J calls and clone size reflects TCRdb's work, not the paper's. This sample is represented by roughly 500,000 distinct CDR3 sequences; about 25% of them were singletons. 8.7% of the sample is in the top ten clones.

Including cysteine and phenylalanine, the CDR3 has 14 amino acids. Here the CDR3 DNA is all that survives: 42 bases in frame from base 1. CDR1 SGHVS and CDR2 FQNEAQ are derived from the germline V gene. Trimming costs V 1 base and J 4 bases, and their ends lie 10 bases apart. A remark on this clonotype: No cognate antigen has been identified for it. No base quality values were provided; no much bigger clone lies one nucleotide off.

The roughly 39 donors, aged roughly 6 to 90 years, were systemically healthy Caucasian individuals from Russia. About 10 milliliters of peripheral blood were drawn from each donor into EDTA-treated Vacutainer tubes. PBMCs were isolated by Ficoll-Paque density-gradient centrifugation, with at least 6.5 million obtained per sample. Total RNA was extracted from PBMCs with Trizol reagent, with at least 6 micrograms obtained per sample. For every donor, an aliquot of PBMCs went through flow cytometry to measure the percentages of naive CD45RAhigh/CD27high T cells. The sample was also reused in another study, on T cells of mothers and their children. The second study also describes: The donors were nine systemically healthy Caucasian individuals, made up of three mothers and their six children. cDNA synthesis used all of the extracted RNA, with roughly 1.5 ug of RNA in each 15 ul reaction. In the second PCR, the M1S primer added sample barcodes and 2-4 random nucleotides. Over 9 million TCR beta CDR3 reads came from each mother, compared with approximately 2.8 million reads from each child. Thymic selection similarly shapes TCR recombination output in related and unrelated pairs, with minor effect from inherited differences. Related mother-child pairs always showed normalized repertoire overlap that was slightly higher than in unrelated mother-child pairs, though the difference was never significant. No persistent microchimeric T cell clones were detected, at a sensitivity of around 97 clones per million clonotypes. The study used deep NGS to compare TCR beta repertoires of mothers and children, seeking features distinguishing related mother-child pairs from unrelated individuals. On average, the children were around 11 +/- 4 years old, while the mothers were about 40 +/- 4 years old. After adapters were ligated using NEBNext reagents, the libraries underwent 100+100 nt paired-end sequencing on an Illumina HiSeq 2000. To prevent cross-contamination, the mother and child libraries were prepared a month apart and were sequenced in separate runs. Each donor had between about 450,000 and 2,100,000 distinct TCR beta clonotypes identified. Naive TCR beta clonotypes were estimated from low-frequency clonotypes matched to each donor's FACS-determined naive share, without sorting.

The sequenced sample was blood. The chain is assembled from TRBV7-8 and TRBJ1-2; a confident D gene designation cannot be given. The sequence derives from a boy younger than 18 in good health. This receptor carries the CDR3 CASSLEETVYGYTF. The nucleotide sequence reads as follows: TGTGCCAGCAGCTTAGAAGAGACGGTCTATGGCTACACCTTC.